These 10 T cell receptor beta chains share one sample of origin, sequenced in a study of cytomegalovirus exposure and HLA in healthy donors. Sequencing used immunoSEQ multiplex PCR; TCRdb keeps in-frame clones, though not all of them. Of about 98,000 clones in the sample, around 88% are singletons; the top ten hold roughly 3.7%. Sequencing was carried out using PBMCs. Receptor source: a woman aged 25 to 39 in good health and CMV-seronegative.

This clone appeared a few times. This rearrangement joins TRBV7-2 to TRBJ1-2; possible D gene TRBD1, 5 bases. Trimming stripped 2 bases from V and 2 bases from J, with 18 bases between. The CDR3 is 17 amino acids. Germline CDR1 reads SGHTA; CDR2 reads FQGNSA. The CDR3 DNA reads TGTGCCAGCAGCTTATACAGGAACCAGCCGATGAACTATGGCTACACCTTC. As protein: CASSLYRNQPMNYGYTF.

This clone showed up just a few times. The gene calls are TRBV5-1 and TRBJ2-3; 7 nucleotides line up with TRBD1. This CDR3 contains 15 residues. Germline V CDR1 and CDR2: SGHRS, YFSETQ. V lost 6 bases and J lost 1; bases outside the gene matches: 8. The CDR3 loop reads CASNRRDSGTDTQYF. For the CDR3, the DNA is TGCGCCAGCAATAGAAGGGACAGTGGCACAGATACGCAGTATTTT.

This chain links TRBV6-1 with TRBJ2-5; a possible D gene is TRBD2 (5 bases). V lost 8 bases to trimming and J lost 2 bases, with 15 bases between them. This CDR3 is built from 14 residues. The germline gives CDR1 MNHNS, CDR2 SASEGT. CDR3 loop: CASPGGPVQETQYF. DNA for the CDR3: TGTGCCAGCCCCGGAGGACCAGTTCAAGAGACCCAGTACTTC.

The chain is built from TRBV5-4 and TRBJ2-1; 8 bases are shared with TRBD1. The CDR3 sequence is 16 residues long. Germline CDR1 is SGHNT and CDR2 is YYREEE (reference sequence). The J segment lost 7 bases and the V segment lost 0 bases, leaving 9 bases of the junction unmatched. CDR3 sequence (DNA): TGTGCCAGCAGCTTGGGGGCCCAGGGGGCTTTAAATGAGCAGTTCTTC. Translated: CASSLGAQGALNEQFF.

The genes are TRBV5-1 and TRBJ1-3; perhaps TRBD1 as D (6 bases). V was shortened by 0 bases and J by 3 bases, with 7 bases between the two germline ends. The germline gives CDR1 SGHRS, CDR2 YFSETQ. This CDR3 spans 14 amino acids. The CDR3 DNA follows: TGCGCCAGCAGCTTGGTAGGGGGTGGAAACACCATATATTTT. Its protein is CASSLVGGGNTIYF.

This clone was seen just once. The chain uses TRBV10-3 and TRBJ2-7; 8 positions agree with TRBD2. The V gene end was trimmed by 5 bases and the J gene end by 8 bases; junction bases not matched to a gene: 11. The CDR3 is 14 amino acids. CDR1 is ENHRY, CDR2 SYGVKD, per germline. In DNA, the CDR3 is TGTGCCATCAGTAGTAATGTGCGGGAGGTAAAGCAGTACTTC. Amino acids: CAISSNVREVKQYF.

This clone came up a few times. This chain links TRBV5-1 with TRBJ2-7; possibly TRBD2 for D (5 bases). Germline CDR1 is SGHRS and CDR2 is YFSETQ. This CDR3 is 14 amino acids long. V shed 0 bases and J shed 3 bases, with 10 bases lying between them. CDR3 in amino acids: CASSLALGSYEQYF. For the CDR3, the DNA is TGCGCCAGCAGCTTGGCATTAGGGAGCTACGAGCAGTACTTC.

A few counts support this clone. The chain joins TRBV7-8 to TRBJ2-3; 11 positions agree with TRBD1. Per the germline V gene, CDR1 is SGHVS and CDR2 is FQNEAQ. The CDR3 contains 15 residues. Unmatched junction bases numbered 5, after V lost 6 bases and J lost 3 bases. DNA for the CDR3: TGTGCCAGCAGGCTAGGACAGGGGGCAACAGATACGCAGTATTTT. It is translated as CASRLGQGATDTQYF.

Here the CDR3 DNA reads TGTGCCAGTAGTCGCGGGGATTTTGAAGCTTTCTTT. This gives the protein CASSRGDFEAFF. The chain is built from TRBV19 and TRBJ1-1; D not certain. CDR3 size: 12 residues. Deletions cut 5 bases from V and 7 bases from J, with 11 bases between. Germline CDR1 is LNHDA and CDR2 is SQIVND (reference sequence). The full variable domain, completed using reference TRBV19 and TRBJ1-1, is DGGITQSPKYLFRKEGQNVTLSCEQNLNHDAMYWYRQDPGQGLRLIYYSQIVNDFQKGDIAEGYSVSREKKESFPLTVTSAQKNPTAFYLCASSRGDFEAFFGQGTRLTVV.

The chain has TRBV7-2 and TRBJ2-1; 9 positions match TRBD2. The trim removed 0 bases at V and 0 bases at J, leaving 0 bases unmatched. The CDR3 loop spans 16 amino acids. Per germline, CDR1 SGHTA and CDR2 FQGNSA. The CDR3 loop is CASSLASGSSYNEQFF. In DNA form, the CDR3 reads TGTGCCAGCAGCTTAGCTAGCGGGAGCTCCTACAATGAGCAGTTCTTC. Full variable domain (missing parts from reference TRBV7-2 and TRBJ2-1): GAGVSQSPSNKVTEKGKDVELRCDPISGHTALYWYRQSLGQGLEFLIYFQGNSAPDKSGLPSDRFSAERTGGSVSTLTIQRTQQEDSAVYLCASSLASGSSYNEQFFGPGTRLTVL.